This T cell receptor (beta chain) appears in the sequencing data of a study of OX40 agonist ivuxolimab in advanced cancers. Overall study findings and caveats: Clonal expansion from baseline to week 6 occurred in both CD4+ and CD8+ T cells.

J was trimmed by 5 bases and V by 10 bases; bases with no gene match: 13. The CDR3 is 14 residues long. Germline assignment: CDR1 MDHEN and CDR2 SYDVKM. Only in-frame clones appear in the TCRdb table, and some are missing; sequencing was by immunoSEQ multiplex PCR. The sample holds more than 40,000 clones, 80% to 90% seen once. Turning to this clone: Its antigen is unknown.

This receptor was obtained from an adult with an advanced solid tumor such as melanoma, head and neck, liver or kidney cancer. The rearrangement links TRBV28 to TRBJ1-1, with 7 bases that match TRBD1. Specimen: CD4+ or CD8+ T cells sorted from blood, collected in a trial of the OX40 agonist ivuxolimab. The CDR3 reads CATQPQGRKTEAFF. DNA for the CDR3: TGTGCCACCCAACCACAGGGGCGGAAGACTGAAGCTTTCTTT.